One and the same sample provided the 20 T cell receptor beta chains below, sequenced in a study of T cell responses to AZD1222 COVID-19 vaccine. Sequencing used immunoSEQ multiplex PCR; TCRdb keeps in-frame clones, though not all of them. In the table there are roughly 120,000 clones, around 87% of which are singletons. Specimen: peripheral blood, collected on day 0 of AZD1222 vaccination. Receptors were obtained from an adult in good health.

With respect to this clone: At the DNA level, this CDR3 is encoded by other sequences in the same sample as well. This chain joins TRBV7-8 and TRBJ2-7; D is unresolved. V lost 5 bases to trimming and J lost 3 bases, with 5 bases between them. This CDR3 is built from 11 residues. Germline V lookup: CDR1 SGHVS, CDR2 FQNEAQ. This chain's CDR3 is CASSPSYEQYF. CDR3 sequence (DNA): TGTGCCAGCAGCCCCAGCTACGAGCAGTACTTC.

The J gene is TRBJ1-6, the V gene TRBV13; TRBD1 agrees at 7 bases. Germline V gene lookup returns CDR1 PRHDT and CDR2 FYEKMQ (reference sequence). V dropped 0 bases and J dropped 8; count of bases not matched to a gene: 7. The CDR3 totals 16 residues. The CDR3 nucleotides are TGTGCCAGCAGCTTAGGCCGGGACAGTGATTATTCACCCCTCCACTTT. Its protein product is CASSLGRDSDYSPLHF.

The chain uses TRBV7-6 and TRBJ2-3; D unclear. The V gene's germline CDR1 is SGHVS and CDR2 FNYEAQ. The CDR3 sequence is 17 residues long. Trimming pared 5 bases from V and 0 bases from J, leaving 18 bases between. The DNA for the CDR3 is TGTGCCAGCAGCCCTGGCAAGATGGCCGGTAGCACAGATACGCAGTATTTT. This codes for CASSPGKMAGSTDTQYF.

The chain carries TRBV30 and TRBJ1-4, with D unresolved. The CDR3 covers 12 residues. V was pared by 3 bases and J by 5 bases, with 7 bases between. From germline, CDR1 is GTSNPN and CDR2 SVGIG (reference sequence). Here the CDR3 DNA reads TGTGCCTGGAGACAGCGGAATGAAAAACTGTTTTTT. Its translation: CAWRQRNEKLFF.

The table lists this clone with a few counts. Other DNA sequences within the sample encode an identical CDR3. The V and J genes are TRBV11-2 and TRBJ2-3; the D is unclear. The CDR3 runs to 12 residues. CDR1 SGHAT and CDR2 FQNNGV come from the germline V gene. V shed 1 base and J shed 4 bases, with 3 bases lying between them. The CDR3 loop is CASSLVPDTQYF. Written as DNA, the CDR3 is TGTGCCAGCAGCTTAGTGCCAGATACGCAGTATTTT.

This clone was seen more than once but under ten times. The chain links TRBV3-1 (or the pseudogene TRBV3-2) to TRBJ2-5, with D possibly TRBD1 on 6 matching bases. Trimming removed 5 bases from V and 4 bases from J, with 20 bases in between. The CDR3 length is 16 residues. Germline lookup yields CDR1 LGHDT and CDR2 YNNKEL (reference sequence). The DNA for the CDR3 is TGTGCCAGCAGCACGACCGGGACACACCATGTAGAGACCCAGTACTTC. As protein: CASSTTGTHHVETQYF.

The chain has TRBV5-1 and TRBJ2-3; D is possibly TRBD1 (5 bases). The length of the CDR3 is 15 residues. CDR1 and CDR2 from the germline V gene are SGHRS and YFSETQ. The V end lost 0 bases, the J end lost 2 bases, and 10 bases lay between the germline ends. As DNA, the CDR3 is TGCGCCAGCAGCTTGGGACAGTATAACACAGATACGCAGTATTTT. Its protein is CASSLGQYNTDTQYF.

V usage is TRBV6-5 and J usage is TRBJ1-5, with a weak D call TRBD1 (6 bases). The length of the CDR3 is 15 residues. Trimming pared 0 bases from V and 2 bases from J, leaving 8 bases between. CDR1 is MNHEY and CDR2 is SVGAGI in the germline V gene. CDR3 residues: CASSYSPGGNQPQHF. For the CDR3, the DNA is TGTGCCAGCAGTTACTCGCCAGGGGGCAATCAGCCCCAGCATTTT.

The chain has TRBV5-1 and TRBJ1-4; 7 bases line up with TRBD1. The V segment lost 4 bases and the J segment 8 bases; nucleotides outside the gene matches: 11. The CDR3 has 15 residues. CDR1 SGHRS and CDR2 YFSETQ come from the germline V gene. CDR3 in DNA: TGCGCCAGCAGCCCGACAGGGAGCGGTGTCGAAAAACTGTTTTTT. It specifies CASSPTGSGVEKLFF.

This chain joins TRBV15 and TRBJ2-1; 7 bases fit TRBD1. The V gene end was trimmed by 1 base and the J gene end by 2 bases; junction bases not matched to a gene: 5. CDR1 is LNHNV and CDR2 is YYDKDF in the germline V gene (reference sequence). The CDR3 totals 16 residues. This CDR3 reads CATSRGGGAPYNEQFF. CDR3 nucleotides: TGTGCCACCAGCAGAGGAGGGGGCGCCCCCTACAATGAGCAGTTCTTC.

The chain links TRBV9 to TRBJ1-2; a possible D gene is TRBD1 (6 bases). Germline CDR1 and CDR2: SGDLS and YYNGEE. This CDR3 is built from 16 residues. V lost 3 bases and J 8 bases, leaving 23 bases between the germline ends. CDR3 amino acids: CASSARTDTMAVGYTF. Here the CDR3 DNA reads TGTGCCAGCAGCGCTCGGACAGACACTATGGCGGTAGGCTACACCTTC.

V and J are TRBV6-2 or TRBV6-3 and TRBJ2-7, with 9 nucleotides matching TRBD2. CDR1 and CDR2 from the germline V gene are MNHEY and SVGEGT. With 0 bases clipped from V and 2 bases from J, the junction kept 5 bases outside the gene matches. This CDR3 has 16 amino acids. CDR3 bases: TGTGCCAGCAGTTACTCGTCTAGCGGGGTACCCTACGAGCAGTACTTC. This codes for CASSYSSSGVPYEQYF.

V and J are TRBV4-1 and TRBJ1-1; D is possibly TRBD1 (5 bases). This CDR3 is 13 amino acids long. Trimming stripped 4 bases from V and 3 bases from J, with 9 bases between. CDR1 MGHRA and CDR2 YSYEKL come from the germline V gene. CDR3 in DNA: TGCGCCAGCAGCCCGCCGGGGGACACTGAAGCTTTCTTT. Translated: CASSPPGDTEAFF.

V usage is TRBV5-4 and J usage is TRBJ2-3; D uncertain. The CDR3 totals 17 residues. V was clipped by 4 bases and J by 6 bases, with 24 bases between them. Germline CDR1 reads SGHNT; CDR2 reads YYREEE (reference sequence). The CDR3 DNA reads TGTGCCAGCAGCCCAAAAGACACCAAGGCCTCCTATGATACGCAGTATTTT. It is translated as CASSPKDTKASYDTQYF.

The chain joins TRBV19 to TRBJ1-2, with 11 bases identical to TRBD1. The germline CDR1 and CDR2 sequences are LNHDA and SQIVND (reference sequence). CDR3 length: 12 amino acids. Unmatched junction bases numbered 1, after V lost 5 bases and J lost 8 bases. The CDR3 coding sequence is TGTGCCAGTAGTGGGACAGGGGGAGGCTACACCTTC. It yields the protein CASSGTGGGYTF. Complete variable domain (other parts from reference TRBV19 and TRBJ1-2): DGGITQSPKYLFRKEGQNVTLSCEQNLNHDAMYWYRQDPGQGLRLIYYSQIVNDFQKGDIAEGYSVSREKKESFPLTVTSAQKNPTAFYLCASSGTGGGYTFGSGTRLTVV.

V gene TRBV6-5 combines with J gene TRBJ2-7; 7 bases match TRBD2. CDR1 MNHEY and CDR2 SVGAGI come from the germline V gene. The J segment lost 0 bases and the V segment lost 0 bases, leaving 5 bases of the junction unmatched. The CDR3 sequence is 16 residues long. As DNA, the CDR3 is TGTGCCAGCAGTTACTCGGTTCTAGCGGACTCCTACGAGCAGTACTTC. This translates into CASSYSVLADSYEQYF.

CDR3 DNA: TGTGCCAGTAGTATGGCCGGGACTCCGGCTACTCGGGGGGCCAACGTCCTGACTTTC. As protein: CASSMAGTPATRGANVLTF. The chain is built from TRBV19 and TRBJ2-6, with a tentative D call TRBD2 (6 bases). CDR1 and CDR2 (germline): LNHDA, SQIVND (reference sequence). The CDR3 covers 19 residues. V was cut by 3 bases and J by 4 bases, with 22 bases left in between.

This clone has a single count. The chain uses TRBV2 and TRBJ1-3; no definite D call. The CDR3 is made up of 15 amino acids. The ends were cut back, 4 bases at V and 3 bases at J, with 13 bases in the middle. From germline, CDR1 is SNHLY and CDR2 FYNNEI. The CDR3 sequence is CASSGMGIVGNTIYF. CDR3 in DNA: TGTGCCAGCAGTGGTATGGGGATAGTTGGAAACACCATATATTTT.

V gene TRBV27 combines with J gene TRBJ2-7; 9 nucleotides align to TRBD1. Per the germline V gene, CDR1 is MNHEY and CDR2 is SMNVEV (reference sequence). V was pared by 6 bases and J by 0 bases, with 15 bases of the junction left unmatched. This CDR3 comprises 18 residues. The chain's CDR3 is CASRPGDRDYRSSYEQYF. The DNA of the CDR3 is TGTGCCAGCAGGCCCGGGGACAGGGACTATCGAAGCTCCTACGAGCAGTACTTC.

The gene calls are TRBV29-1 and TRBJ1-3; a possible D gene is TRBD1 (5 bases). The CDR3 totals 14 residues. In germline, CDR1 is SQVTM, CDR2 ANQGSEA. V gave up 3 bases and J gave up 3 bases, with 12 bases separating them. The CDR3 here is CSVDGGVGGNTIYF. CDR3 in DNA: TGCAGCGTTGACGGGGGGGTAGGTGGAAACACCATATATTTT. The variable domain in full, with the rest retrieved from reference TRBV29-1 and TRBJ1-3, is SAVISQKPSRDICQRGTSLTIQCQVDSQVTMMFWYRQQPGQSLTLIATANQGSEATYESGFVIDKFPISRPNLTFSTLTVSNMSPEDSSIYLCSVDGGVGGNTIYFGEGSWLTVV.